This TCR beta chain was observed in a study of T cell changes during pregnancy in multiple sclerosis. The method was immunoSEQ multiplex PCR; TCRdb's version includes in-frame clones alone and lacks a portion of them. The sample holds 30,000 to 40,000 clones; around nine tenths are singletons and the top ten take roughly 0.5%. This clone was observed once. Per germline, CDR1 LGHNA and CDR2 YSLEER. This CDR3 comprises 17 residues. With V trimmed by 4 bases and J by 5 bases, 15 bases remained unmatched. This clonotype was obtained from a female donor in good health, enrolled as a control in a pregnancy study. Sequencing used CD4+ T cells from peripheral blood mononuclear cells, obtained in the first trimester of pregnancy. The V call is TRBV4-3, the J call TRBJ2-7; TRBD1 matches at 9 bases. CDR3 sequence reads: CASSRTIPGQGPHEQYF. DNA for the CDR3: TGCGCCAGCAGCCGAACGATTCCGGGACAGGGTCCCCACGAGCAGTACTTC.